This paragraph reports one TCR beta chain. The antigen remains undetermined. The sample is drawn from a study of regulatory T cells in long-lasting Graves disease. In the study overall: More than 5 years of antithyroid drugs with positive TSH receptor antibodies defined persistent Graves' disease. Study observations and caveats: Favoring TRBV28, TRBJ1-2 and TRBJ2-5 was a feature seen in persistent disease. New patients shared 966 public clonotypes, and persistent patients shared more, with under 3,000.

CDR3-region Arm-PCR and iRepertoire HTBI primers produced the TCR beta libraries. Via MiXCR, TCRdb re-called the multiplex PCR reads, giving one row per CDR3 protein. In the table there are fewer than 400,000 distinct CDR3 sequences, about 19% of which are singletons. This CDR3 has 14 residues. The V gene lost 4 bases and the J gene lost 7 bases, with 13 bases spanning the gap. Germline V gene data show CDR1 as MGHRA and CDR2 as YSYEKL. The time point was: persistent/refractory GD, antithyroid drugs over 5 years with positive TRAb. Scientists built the TCR library using RNA that was extracted from PBMCs. Investigators report Graves' disease was diagnosed under American Thyroid Association guidelines.

The specimen was peripheral blood mononuclear cells (PBMCs), collected when the disease was refractory, from a patient treated with antithyroid drugs. This chain connects TRBV4-1 to TRBJ2-2; unclear D gene. The sequence was obtained from a female donor with Graves disease. This CDR3 reads CASSPLAAGGELFF. In DNA, the CDR3 is TGCGCCAGCAGCCCGTTGGCAGCCGGCGGGGAGCTGTTTTTT.